This paragraph reports one TCR beta chain. What it binds is not known. The data belong to a study of T-cell reconstitution after alpha-beta-depleted transplantation in children. General observations from the study: There were reportedly several hundred expanded graft clones from which alpha-beta T cells came about two months after transplant. Once a year had passed after transplant, T-cell counts and diversity came mostly from newly produced T cells. Recipient T cells and thymic progenitors that survived gave rise to the high TCRbeta diversity observed at day 60 in some patients.

Unique molecular identifiers were used to barcode this TCRbeta library. TCRdb processed the PCR reads anew with MiXCR; each CDR3 protein has one entry. The sample contains approximately 190,000 distinct CDR3 sequences, approximately 8.4% of which appear only once. CDR1 DFQATT and CDR2 SNEGSKA come from the germline V gene (reference sequence). The ends were cut back, 0 bases at V and 4 bases at J, with 21 bases in the middle. The length of the CDR3 is 17 residues. This sequence was found in a male patient aged 2 to 10 who had a stem cell transplant for acute myeloid leukemia, so the T cells may come from the graft donor. The chain joins TRBV20-1 to TRBJ1-2, with D possibly matching TRBD1 (5 bases). The sample consisted of PBMCs, mostly from graft donor cells, taken 360 days after TCRalphabeta/CD19-depleted stem cell transplant. In DNA, the CDR3 is TGCAGTGCTAGAGACAGGGAACTCGAGAACCCTTTCTATGGCTACACCTTC. This sequence encodes CSARDRELENPFYGYTF.